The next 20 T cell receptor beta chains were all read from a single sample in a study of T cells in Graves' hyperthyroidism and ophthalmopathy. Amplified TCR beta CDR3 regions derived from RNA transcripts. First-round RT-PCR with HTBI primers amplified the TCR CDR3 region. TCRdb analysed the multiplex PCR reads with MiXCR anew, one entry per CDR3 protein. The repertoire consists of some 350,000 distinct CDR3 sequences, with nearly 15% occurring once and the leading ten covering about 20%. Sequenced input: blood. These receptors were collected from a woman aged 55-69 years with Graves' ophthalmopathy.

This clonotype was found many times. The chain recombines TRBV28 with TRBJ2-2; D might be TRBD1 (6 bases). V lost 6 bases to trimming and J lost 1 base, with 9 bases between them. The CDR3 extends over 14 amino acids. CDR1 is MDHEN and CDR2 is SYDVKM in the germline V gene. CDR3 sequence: CASSLTGNTGELFF. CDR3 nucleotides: TGTGCCAGCAGCCTGACAGGGAACACCGGGGAGCTGTTTTTT.

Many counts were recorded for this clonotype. CDR3: CASSQRGTGGFTDTQYF. The CDR3 region has the DNA TGTGCCAGCAGCCAGAGGGGTACGGGAGGGTTCACAGATACGCAGTATTTT. The rearrangement uses TRBV3-1 and TRBJ2-3; 8 nucleotides agree with TRBD2. V was clipped by 3 bases and J by 2 bases; unmatched bases: 10. Germline V lookup: CDR1 LGHDT, CDR2 YNNKEL (reference sequence). The CDR3 runs 17 residues.

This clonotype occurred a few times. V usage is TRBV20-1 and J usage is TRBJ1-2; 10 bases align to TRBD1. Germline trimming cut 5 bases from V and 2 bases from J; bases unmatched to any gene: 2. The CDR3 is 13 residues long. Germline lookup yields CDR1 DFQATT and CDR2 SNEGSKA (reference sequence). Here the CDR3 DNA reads TGCAGTGCTGAGACAGGGGGCAACTATGGCTACACCTTC. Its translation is CSAETGGNYGYTF.

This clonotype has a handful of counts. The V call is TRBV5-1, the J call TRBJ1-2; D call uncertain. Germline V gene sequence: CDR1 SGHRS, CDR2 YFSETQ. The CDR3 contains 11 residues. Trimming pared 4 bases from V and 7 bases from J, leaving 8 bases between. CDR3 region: CASSTGFGYTF. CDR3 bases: TGCGCCAGCAGCACGGGTTTTGGCTACACCTTC.

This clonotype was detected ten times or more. CDR3 sequence: CASSPTGDRAHEQYF. The DNA for the CDR3 is TGTGCCAGCTCACCAACGGGGGACAGGGCCCACGAGCAGTACTTC. The gene calls are TRBV18 and TRBJ2-7; 9 bases are a match to TRBD1. The CDR3 extends over 15 amino acids. V lost 2 bases and J lost 5; bases outside the gene matches: 7. Germline lookup yields CDR1 KGHSH and CDR2 LQKENI.

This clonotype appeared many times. The CDR3 protein is CASSQDSTRNREQYF. The DNA of the CDR3 is TGTGCCAGCAGCCAAGATTCCACTAGAAACCGCGAGCAGTACTTC. This chain links TRBV14 with TRBJ2-7, with a weak D call TRBD2 (5 bases). CDR1 is SGHDN, CDR2 FVKESK, per germline. The CDR3 has 15 residues. V dropped 0 bases and J dropped 6 bases, with 15 bases sitting between them.

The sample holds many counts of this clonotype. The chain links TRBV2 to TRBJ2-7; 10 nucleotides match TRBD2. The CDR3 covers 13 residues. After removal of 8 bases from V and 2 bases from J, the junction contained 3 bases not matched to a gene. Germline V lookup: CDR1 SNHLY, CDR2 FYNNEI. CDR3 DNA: TGTGCCAGCCTTGGGACTAGCGCCTACGAGCAGTACTTC. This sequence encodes CASLGTSAYEQYF. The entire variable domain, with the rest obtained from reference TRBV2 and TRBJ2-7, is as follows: EPEVTQTPSHQVTQMGQEVILRCVPISNHLYFYWYRQILGQKVEFLVSFYNNEISEKSEIFDDQFSVERPDGSNFTLKIRSTKLEDSAMYFCASLGTSAYEQYFGPGTRLTVT.

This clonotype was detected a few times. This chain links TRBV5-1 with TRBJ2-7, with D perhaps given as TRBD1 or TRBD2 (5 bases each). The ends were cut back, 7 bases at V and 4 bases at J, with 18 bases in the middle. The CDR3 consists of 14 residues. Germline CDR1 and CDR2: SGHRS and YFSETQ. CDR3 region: CASEKGPGLYEQYF. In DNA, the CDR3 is TGCGCCAGCGAGAAGGGGCCAGGACTGTACGAGCAGTACTTC.

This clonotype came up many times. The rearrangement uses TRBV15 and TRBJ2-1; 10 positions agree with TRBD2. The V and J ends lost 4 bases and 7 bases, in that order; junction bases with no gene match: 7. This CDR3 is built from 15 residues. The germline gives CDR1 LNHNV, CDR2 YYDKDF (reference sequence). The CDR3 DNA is TGTGCCACCAGCACCCTAGCGGGAGAACGGAATGAGCAGTTCTTC. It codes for CATSTLAGERNEQFF. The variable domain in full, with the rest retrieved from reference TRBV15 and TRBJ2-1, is DAMVIQNPRYQVTQFGKPVTLSCSQTLNHNVMYWYQQKSSQAPKLLFHYYDKDFNNEADTPDNFQSRRPNTSFCFLDIRSPGLGDTAMYLCATSTLAGERNEQFFGPGTRLTVL.

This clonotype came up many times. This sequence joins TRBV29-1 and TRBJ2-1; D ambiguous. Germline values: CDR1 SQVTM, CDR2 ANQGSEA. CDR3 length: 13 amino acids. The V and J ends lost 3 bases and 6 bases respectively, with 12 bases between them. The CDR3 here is CSVEAITGNEQFF. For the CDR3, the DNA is TGCAGCGTTGAGGCTATCACGGGCAATGAGCAGTTCTTC.

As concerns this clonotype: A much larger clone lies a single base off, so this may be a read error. DNA of the CDR3: TGTGCCAGCAGCATAACAGGGTGTGGCTATGGCTACACCTTC. It yields the protein CASSITGCGYGYTF. The rearrangement joins TRBV28 to TRBJ1-2; D perhaps matches TRBD1 (6 bases). The CDR3 extends over 14 amino acids. Trimming cost V 6 bases and J 4 bases, with 15 bases left between them. The V gene's germline CDR1 is MDHEN and CDR2 SYDVKM.

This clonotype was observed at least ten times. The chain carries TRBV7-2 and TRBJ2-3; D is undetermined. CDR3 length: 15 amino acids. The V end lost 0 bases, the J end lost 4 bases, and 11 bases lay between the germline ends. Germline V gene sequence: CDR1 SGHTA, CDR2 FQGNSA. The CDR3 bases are TGTGCCAGCAGCTTAGCGCGAGGTGTGGCAGATACGCAGTATTTT. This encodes CASSLARGVADTQYF.

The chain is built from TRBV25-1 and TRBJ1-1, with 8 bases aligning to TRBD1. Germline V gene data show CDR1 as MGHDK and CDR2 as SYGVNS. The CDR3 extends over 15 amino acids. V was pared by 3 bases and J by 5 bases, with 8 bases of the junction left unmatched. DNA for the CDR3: TGTGCCAGCAGTGATCCCGGACAGGGTGAAACTGAAGCTTTCTTT. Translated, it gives CASSDPGQGETEAFF.

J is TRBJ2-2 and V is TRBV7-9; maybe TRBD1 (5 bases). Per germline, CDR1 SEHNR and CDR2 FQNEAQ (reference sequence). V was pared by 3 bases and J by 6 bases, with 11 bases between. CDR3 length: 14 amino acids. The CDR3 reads CASSFLQGAGELFF. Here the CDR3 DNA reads TGTGCCAGCAGCTTCCTCCAGGGCGCCGGGGAGCTGTTTTTT.

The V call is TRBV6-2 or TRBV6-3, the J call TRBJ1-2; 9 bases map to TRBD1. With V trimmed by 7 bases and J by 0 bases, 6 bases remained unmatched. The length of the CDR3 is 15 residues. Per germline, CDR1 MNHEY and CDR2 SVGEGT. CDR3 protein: CASNGQGKTNYGYTF. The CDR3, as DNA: TGTGCCAGCAACGGACAGGGGAAGACTAACTATGGCTACACCTTC.

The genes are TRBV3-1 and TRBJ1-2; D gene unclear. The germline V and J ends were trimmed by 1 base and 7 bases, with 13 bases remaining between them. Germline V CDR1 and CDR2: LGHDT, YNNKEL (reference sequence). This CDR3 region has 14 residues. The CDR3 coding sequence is TGTGCCAGCAGCCAAGTCGGACTTCTGGCTGGCTACACCTTC. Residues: CASSQVGLLAGYTF.

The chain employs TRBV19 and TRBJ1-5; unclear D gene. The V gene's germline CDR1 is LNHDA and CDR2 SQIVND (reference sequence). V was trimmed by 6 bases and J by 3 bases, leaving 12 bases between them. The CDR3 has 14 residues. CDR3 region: CASSPRADNQPQHF. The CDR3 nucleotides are TGTGCCAGTAGCCCTAGGGCCGACAATCAGCCCCAGCATTTT.

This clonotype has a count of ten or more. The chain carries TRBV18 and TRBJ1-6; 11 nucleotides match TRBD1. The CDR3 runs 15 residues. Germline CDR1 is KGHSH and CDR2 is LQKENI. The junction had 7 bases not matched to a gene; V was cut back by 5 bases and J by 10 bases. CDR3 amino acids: CASSSGQGGSSPLHF. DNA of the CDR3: TGTGCCAGCTCATCGGGACAGGGGGGATCCTCACCCCTCCACTTT.

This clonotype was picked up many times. This chain's CDR3 is CSVTHRGQGTEAFF. In DNA form, the CDR3 reads TGCAGCGTTACCCACAGGGGTCAGGGCACTGAAGCTTTCTTT. The V and J genes are TRBV29-1 and TRBJ1-1; 7 bases agree with TRBD1. The germline gives CDR1 SQVTM, CDR2 ANQGSEA. This CDR3 has 14 residues. The J segment lost 4 bases and the V segment lost 5 bases, leaving 10 bases of the junction unmatched.

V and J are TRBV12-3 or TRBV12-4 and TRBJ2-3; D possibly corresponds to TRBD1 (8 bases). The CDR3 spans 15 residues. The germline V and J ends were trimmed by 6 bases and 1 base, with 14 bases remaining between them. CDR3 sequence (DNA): TGTGCCAGCAGGGGGGGGGGACAGGGCACAGATACGCAGTATTTT. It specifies CASRGGGQGTDTQYF.